The source of this TCR beta chain is a study of blood T cell repertoires in COVID-19 (dated by TCRdb to the early 2020s). Looking at the study overall: Samples from collaborators originated in the United States, Italy and Spain and spanned both the acute and convalescent phases of COVID-19. The material from the prospective study consisted of cDNA or gDNA derived from T cells, B-cell-depleted T cells, or PBMCs. The dataset comprised deeply sampled blood TCRbeta repertoires from subjects exposed to, actively infected with, or recovered from COVID-19. The repertoires were released in a freely available public database meant as a resource for research on the immune response to SARS-CoV-2. Samples were obtained from the ongoing ImmuneRACE study (first 160 participants) and from 1,200 or so subjects provided by 6 global collaborators. Sample metadata almost always included a de-identified subject ID, COVID-19 status, age in years and sex. Where available, HLA class I and class II types were obtained from metadata supplied by the sample provider rather than from assay-based typing. Beyond this particular receptor, the publication reports: How much clinical and demographic metadata was included differed by source and by participant, and the metadata was provided uncurated.

TCRbeta CDR3 regions were amplified from genomic DNA by means of the immunoSEQ Assay, a bias-controlled multiplex PCR. As for the authors' bioinformatics: The number of nucleated cells in each sample was estimated from the amplification of reference gene primers within the assay. Sequence reads were collapsed and filtered to measure the absolute abundance of every unique TCRbeta CDR3 rearrangement. For each sample, productive Simpson clonality was calculated by taking the square root of Simpson's diversity index across productive rearrangements. TCRdb's version of the immuneACCESS table is confined to in-frame rearrangements and falls short of the full clone set. An unresolved V gene accounts for under half of the shortfall where checked; the remainder is of unknown origin. V and J calls and clone size come straight from that table; D and trimming were deduced from the DNA. This sample has some 250,000 clones in its table, and approximately 87% of those were observed once. The ten largest clones represent roughly 5.8% of the sample.

A note on this clone: What antigen it recognizes has not been identified. Within one base of it there is no much larger clone, and no base qualities were kept.

From a lookup of the germline V gene (reference sequence), CDR1 and CDR2 are MNHNY and SVGAGI. The CDR3, from cysteine to phenylalanine, totals 13 residues. The retained sequence is limited to the CDR3, 39 bases, with the frame set at the first base. V and J are truncated by 5 bases and 8 bases respectively, leaving an intervening sequence of 10 bases. Whole blood was collected in K2EDTA tubes by collaborating institutions according to the institutions' own protocols. For TCRbeta analysis, collaborators shipped samples in one of three forms: frozen whole blood, isolated PBMCs, or DNA extracted from either of those sample types.

The chain uses TRBV6-6 and TRBJ1-6; TRBD1 is possibly the D segment (6 matching bases). This sequence originates from a man aged 60-69 years with acute or convalescent COVID-19. Sequenced sample: peripheral blood. CDR3 sequence: CASSHNRDSPLHF. The DNA is as follows: TGTGCCAGCAGTCATAACAGGGATTCACCCCTCCACTTT.